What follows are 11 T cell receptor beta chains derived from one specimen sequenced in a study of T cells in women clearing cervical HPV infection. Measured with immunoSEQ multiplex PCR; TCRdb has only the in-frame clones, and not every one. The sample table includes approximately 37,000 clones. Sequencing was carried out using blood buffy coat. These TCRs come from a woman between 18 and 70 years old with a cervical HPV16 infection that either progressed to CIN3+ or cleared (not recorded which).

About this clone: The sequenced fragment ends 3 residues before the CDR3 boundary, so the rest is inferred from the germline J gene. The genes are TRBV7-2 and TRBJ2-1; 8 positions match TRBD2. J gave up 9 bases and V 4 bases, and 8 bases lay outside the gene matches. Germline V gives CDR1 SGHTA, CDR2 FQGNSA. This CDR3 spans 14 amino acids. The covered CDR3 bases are TGTGCCAGCAGCTCGCCCGGGAGGGGAGTTGAG. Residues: CASSSPGRGVE. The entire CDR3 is CASSSPGRGVEQFF.

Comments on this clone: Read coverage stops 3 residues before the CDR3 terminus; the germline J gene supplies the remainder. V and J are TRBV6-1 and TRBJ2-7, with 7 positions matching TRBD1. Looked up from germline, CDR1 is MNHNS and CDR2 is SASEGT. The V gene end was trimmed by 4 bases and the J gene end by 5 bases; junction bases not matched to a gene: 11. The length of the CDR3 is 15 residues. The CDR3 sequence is CASSGGTVQRHEQYF. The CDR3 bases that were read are TGTGCCAGCAGTGGGGGGACAGTCCAGCGCCACGAG.

The CDR3: CSATTGNQPQYF. CDR3 DNA, as far as it was read: TGCAGTGCTACAACAGGGAATCAGCCG. The chain couples TRBV20-1 to TRBJ2-3, with D maybe TRBD1 (6 bases). The read terminates 3 residues before the CDR3 end, so the remaining end is supplied by the germline J gene. CDR1 is DFQATT, CDR2 SNEGSKA, per germline (reference sequence). The CDR3 is made up of 12 amino acids.

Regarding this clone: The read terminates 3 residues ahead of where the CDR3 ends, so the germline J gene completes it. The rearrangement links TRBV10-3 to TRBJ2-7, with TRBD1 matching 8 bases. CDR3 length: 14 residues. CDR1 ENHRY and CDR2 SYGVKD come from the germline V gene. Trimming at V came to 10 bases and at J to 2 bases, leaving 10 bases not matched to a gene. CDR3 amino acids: CATLPGQGTYEQYF. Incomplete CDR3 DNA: TGTGCCACTTTGCCCGGACAGGGAACCTACGAG.

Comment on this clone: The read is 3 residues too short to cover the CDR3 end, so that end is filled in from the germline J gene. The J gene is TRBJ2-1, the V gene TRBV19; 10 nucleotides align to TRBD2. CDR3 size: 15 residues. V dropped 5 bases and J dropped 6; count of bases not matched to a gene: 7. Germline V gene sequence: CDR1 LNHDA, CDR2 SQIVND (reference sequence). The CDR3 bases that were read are TGTGCCAGTAGTTTCATAGCGGGAGGTGCCAATGAG. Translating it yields CASSFIAGGANE. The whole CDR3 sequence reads CASSFIAGGANEQFF.

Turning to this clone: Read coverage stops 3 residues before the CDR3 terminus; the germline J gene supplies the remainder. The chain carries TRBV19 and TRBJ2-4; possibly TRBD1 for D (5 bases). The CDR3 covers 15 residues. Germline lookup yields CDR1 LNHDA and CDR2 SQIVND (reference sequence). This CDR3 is CASTPGSGQIYGQYF. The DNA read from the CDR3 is TGTGCCAGTACCCCTGGGTCTGGACAAATCTATGGT.

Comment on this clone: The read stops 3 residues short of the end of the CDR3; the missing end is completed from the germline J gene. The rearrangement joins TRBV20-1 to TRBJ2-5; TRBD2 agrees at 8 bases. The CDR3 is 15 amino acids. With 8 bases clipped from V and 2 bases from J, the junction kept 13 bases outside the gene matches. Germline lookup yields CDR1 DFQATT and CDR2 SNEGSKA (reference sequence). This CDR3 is CSFSSLAGRQETQYF. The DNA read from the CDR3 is TGCAGTTTTAGCAGTTTAGCGGGGCGTCAAGAGACC.

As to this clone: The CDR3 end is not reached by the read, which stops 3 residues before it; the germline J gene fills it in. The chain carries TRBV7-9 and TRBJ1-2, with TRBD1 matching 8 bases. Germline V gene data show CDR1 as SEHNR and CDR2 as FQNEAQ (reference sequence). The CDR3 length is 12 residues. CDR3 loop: CASSSGGNTYTF. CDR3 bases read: TGTGCCAGCAGTTCAGGGGGCAATACC.

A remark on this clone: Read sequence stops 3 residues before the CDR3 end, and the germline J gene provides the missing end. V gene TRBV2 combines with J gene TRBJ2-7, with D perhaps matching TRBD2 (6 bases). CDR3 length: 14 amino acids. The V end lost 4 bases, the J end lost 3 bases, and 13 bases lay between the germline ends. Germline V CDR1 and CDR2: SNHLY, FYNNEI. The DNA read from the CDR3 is TGTGCCAGCAGTGGGAGCCTGGGGGGCTACGAG. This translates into CASSGSLGGYE. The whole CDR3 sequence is CASSGSLGGYEQYF.

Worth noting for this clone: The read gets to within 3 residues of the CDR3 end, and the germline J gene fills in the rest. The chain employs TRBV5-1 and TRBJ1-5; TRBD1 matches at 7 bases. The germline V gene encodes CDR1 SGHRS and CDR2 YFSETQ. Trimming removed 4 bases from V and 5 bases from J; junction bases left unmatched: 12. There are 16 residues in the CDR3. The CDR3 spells CASSPEGGRQDQPQHF. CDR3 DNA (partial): TGCGCCAGCAGCCCGGAAGGGGGCCGGCAGGATCAGCCC.

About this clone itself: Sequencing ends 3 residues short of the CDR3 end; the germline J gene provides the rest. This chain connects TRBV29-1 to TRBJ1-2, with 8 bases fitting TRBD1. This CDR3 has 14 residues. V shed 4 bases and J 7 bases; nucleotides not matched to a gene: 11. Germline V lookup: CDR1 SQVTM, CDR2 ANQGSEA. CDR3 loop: CSVVLRQGFVGYTF. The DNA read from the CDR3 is TGCAGCGTTGTTCTCAGACAGGGGTTTGTTGGC. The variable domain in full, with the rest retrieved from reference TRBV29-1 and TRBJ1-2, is SAVISQKPSRDICQRGTSLTIQCQVDSQVTMMFWYRQQPGQSLTLIATANQGSEATYESGFVIDKFPISRPNLTFSTLTVSNMSPEDSSIYLCSVVLRQGFVGYTFGSGTRLTVV.